The rows below give T cell receptor beta chains drawn from one sample of a study of blood T cell repertoires in COVID-19. Produced via immunoSEQ multiplex PCR; TCRdb's table is partial and in-frame only. The sample includes around 94,000 clones, 84% of them seen just once. The sample consisted of peripheral blood. These receptors all stem from a human donor in a cohort sampled during active COVID-19. CDR3s include the opening cysteine and the closing phenylalanine or tryptophan. The D gene is left open where the match is weak. Not all rows give a size; the values are once, few, many and, for expanded clones, a class.

v_call	j_call	clone_size	d_call	cdr3_nt	cdr3_aa
TRBV4-3	TRBJ1-3	-	-	TGCGCCAGCAGCTATTGGGGGGGGCACGCTGGAAACACCATATATTTT	CASSYWGGHAGNTIYF
TRBV7-8	TRBJ2-5	-	-	TGTGCCAGCAGCTTAGGGTCAGATCAAGAGACCCAGTACTTC	CASSLGSDQETQYF
TRBV27	TRBJ2-3	-	TRBD2	TGTGCCAGCAGTTTCGGGGGGGAGGGTTATACGCAGTATTTT	CASSFGGEGYTQYF
TRBV4-1	TRBJ2-1	-	TRBD2	TGCGCCAGCAGCCCTATCGGGCGGAGCGGGGGAAGCAATGAGCAGTTCTTC	CASSPIGRSGGSNEQFF
TRBV5-1	TRBJ1-4	-	-	TGCGCCAGCAGCTTGGGACAGAACTCAGAAAAACTGTTTTTT	CASSLGQNSEKLFF
TRBV3-1/TRBV3-2	TRBJ2-2	-	TRBD1	TGTGCCAGCAGCCTCTCCGGGACAGGGAACACCGGGGAGCTGTTTTTT	CASSLSGTGNTGELFF
TRBV25-1	TRBJ1-2	-	-	TGTGCCAGCAGCCTTACCGAGGGCTATGGCTACACCTTC	CASSLTEGYGYTF
TRBV19	TRBJ2-2	-	TRBD1	TGTGCCAGTAGTGAGGACAGGGTCCTTAACACCGGGGAGCTGTTTTTT	CASSEDRVLNTGELFF
TRBV19	TRBJ1-1	once	-	TGTGCCAGTTATCCTGGAGGGACCATAAACACTGAAGCTTTCTTT	CASYPGGTINTEAFF
TRBV21-1	TRBJ2-2	-	-	TGTGCCAGCAGCAAAGGTGGAGGATGCACCGGGGAGCTGTTTTTT	CASSKGGGCTGELFF
TRBV7-3	TRBJ1-1	-	-	TGTGCCAGCAGCCCCGGGATGGGGACTGAAGCTTTCTTT	CASSPGMGTEAFF
TRBV28	TRBJ2-5	once	TRBD2	TGTGCCAGCAGTTTAGGCCTAGCGGGGTTCCAAGAGACCCAGTACTTC	CASSLGLAGFQETQYF
TRBV18	TRBJ1-1	-	-	TGTGCCAGCTCACCTCAGGGCATGAACACTGAAGCTTTCTTT	CASSPQGMNTEAFF
TRBV6-2/TRBV6-3	TRBJ1-2	-	-	TGTGCCAGCAGTTGGCCTGGGCTAATGTATGGCTACACCTTC	CASSWPGLMYGYTF
TRBV7-6	TRBJ1-3	-	TRBD1	TGTGCCAGCAGCTTAGGGACAGGGGTTGCTGGAAACACCATATATTTT	CASSLGTGVAGNTIYF
TRBV5-1	TRBJ2-3	-	TRBD1	TGCGCCAGCAGCTTGACATCCGGGACAGGGTCAGATACGCAGTATTTT	CASSLTSGTGSDTQYF
TRBV19	TRBJ1-5	-	TRBD1	TGTGCCAGTAGTACTACCGGGACAGGGGGCAATCAGCCCCAGCATTTT	CASSTTGTGGNQPQHF
TRBV6-5	TRBJ2-6	-	-	TGTGCCAGCAGTCCAGGGGAGTCTGGGGCCAACGTCCTGACTTTC	CASSPGESGANVLTF
TRBV7-2	TRBJ1-5	-	-	TGTGCCAGCACAGCGCAGGGGAATCAGCCCCAGCATTTT	CASTAQGNQPQHF
TRBV7-3	TRBJ1-2	-	TRBD1	TGTGCCAGCAGCCAATCGGGACAGGGGGCTGTTGGCTACACCTTC	CASSQSGQGAVGYTF
TRBV7-9	TRBJ2-1	-	TRBD1	TGTGCCAGCAGACAGGACAGGGGGCATAACAATGAGCAGTTCTTC	CASRQDRGHNNEQFF
TRBV18	TRBJ1-1	-	TRBD1	TGTGCCAGCTCACCAACACAGGGGGCCCGTACAGCTTTCTTT	CASSPTQGARTAFF
TRBV12-3/TRBV12-4	TRBJ2-3	once	TRBD1	TGTGCCAGCAGTGCCGGGACAGGATATACGCAGTATTTT	CASSAGTGYTQYF
TRBV7-2	TRBJ2-5	-	-	TGTGCCAGCAGCTTGGGATCCGGGGGCCAAGAGACCCAGTACTTC	CASSLGSGGQETQYF
TRBV7-2	TRBJ2-3	-	-	TGTGCCAGCAGCCTACGCACAGATACGCAGTATTTT	CASSLRTDTQYF
TRBV23-1	TRBJ2-7	few	-	TGCGCCAGCCCGGATTCAGGCGAGCAGTACTTC	CASPDSGEQYF
TRBV4-1	TRBJ2-2	-	-	TGCGCCAGCAGCCACGGCCCAGCCCGACACGGATACACCGGGGAGCTGTTTTTT	CASSHGPARHGYTGELFF
TRBV4-3	TRBJ1-4	-	-	TGCGCCAGCAGTCGGGGGGAAGGTGAAAAACTGTTTTTT	CASSRGEGEKLFF
TRBV28	TRBJ1-6	-	-	TGTGCCAGCACCCCGGGTGCTGGTTTGTCCTATAATTCACCCCTCCACTTT	CASTPGAGLSYNSPLHF
TRBV7-2	TRBJ2-5	-	TRBD1	TGTGCCAGCAGCGTCTACAGGGGCCTCCAAGAGACCCAGTACTTC	CASSVYRGLQETQYF
TRBV7-9	TRBJ2-3	-	-	TGTGCCAGCAGCTTATCAGGGGTTCGCACAGATACGCAGTATTTT	CASSLSGVRTDTQYF
TRBV5-1	TRBJ2-3	-	-	TGCGCCAGCAGCTTGGGTAACGGGGGTTCCACAGATACGCAGTATTTT	CASSLGNGGSTDTQYF
TRBV19	TRBJ1-1	-	-	TGTGCCAGCGCGGGTTGGACTGAAGCTTTCTTT	CASAGWTEAFF
TRBV7-9	TRBJ2-5	-	TRBD2	TGTGCCAGCAGCAGGGGCGCTAGCGGGGGCCTAGGAGAGACCCAGTACTTC	CASSRGASGGLGETQYF
TRBV6-5	TRBJ1-3	few	-	TGTGCCAGCAGTTTGGACAGCTTCTCTGGAAACACCATATATTTT	CASSLDSFSGNTIYF
TRBV7-6	TRBJ2-3	-	-	TGTGCCAGCAGTTCAACCGGGATACCCACAGATACGCAGTATTTT	CASSSTGIPTDTQYF
TRBV6-2/TRBV6-3	TRBJ1-4	few	-	TGTGCCAGCAGCCCCATCGGGGGGATCGAAAAACTGTTTTTT	CASSPIGGIEKLFF
TRBV10-3	TRBJ2-7	-	-	TGTGCCATCACCACCCAGCGGGCGGGGAATAGTATCTACGAGCAGTACTTC	CAITTQRAGNSIYEQYF
TRBV24-1	TRBJ2-1	-	TRBD2	TGTGCCACCAGTGAGGCGACTAGCGGGAGATACTACAATGAGCAGTTCTTC	CATSEATSGRYYNEQFF
TRBV2	TRBJ1-1	-	-	TGTGCCAGCAGAAAACAGGGGAACACTGAAGCTTTCTTT	CASRKQGNTEAFF